This TCR beta chain was profiled in a study of control samples from healthy donors and cancer patients. Turning to this clone: One end of the junction fails to match germline, which may point to a read error.

Assay: immunoSEQ multiplex PCR; the TCRdb copy retains only in-frame clones and omits some. The sample includes under 140,000 clones, approximately 88% of them seen just once. The CDR3 spans 13 residues. Germline CDR1 and CDR2: SGHDT and YYEEEE. The receptor's source is a woman aged 60-75 years with lung cancer. Sequenced: PBMCs. V and J are TRBV5-6 and TRBJ2-5; 8 bases agree with TRBD2. The CDR3 DNA reads TGTGCCCGCAGCACCGGGGGGGGAGAGACCCAGTACTTC. Protein: CARSTGGGETQYF.